This T cell receptor beta chain was captured by sequencing in a study of shared clonotypes between healthy human individuals. V was pared by 5 bases and J by 0 bases, with 3 bases of the junction left unmatched. CDR1 is MNHNS, CDR2 SASEGT, per germline. This CDR3 is built from 15 residues. Worth noting for this clone: Other DNA sequences in this specimen translate into the identical CDR3.

Data came from immunoSEQ multiplex PCR; TCRdb stores just in-frame clones and leaves some out. The data contain 2,100,000 or so clones, under 97% of them singletons. The sequence was obtained from a man in his late teens or twenties in good health. The chain joins TRBV6-1 to TRBJ1-3; 8 bases fit TRBD1. Sequencing was done on a sample of naive CD4+ T cells sorted from blood. Subset denoted: CD45RA+ positively selected. CDR3 loop: CASSRQGSSGNTIYF. The CDR3 DNA reads as TGTGCCAGCAGTCGACAGGGGAGCTCTGGAAACACCATATATTTT.